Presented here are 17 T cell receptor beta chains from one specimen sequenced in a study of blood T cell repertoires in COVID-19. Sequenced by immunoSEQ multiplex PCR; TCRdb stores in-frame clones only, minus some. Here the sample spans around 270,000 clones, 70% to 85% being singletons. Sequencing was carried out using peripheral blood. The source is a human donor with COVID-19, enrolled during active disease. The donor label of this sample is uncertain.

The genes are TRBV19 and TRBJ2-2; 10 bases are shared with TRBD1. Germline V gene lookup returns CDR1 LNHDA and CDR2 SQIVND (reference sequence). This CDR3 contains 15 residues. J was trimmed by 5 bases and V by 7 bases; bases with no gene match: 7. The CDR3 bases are TGTGCCAGTAAACTGACAGGGGGCTTGACCGGGGAGCTGTTTTTT. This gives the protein CASKLTGGLTGELFF.

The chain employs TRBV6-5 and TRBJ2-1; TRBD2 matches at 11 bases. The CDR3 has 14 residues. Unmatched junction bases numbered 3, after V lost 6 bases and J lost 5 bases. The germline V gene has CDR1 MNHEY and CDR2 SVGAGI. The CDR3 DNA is TGTGCCAGCAGGACTAGCGGGAATAACAATGAGCAGTTCTTC. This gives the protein CASRTSGNNNEQFF.

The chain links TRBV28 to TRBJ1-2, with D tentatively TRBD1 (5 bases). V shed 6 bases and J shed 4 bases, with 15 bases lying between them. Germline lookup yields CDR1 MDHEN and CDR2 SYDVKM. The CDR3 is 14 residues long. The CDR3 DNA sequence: TGTGCCAGCAGAAACAGGTTTCTTATCTATGGCTACACCTTC. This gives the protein CASRNRFLIYGYTF.

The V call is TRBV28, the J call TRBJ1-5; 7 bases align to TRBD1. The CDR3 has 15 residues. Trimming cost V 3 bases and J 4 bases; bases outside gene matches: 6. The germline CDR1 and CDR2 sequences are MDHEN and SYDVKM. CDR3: CASSLGQTLNQPQHF. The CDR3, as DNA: TGTGCCAGCAGTTTGGGACAGACGTTAAATCAGCCCCAGCATTTT.

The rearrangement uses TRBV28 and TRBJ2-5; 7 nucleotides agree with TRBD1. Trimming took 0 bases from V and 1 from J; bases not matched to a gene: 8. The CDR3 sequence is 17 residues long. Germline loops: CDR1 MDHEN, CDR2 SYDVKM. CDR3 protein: CASSLWRGAGGQETQYF. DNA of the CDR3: TGTGCCAGCAGTTTATGGCGAGGGGCAGGGGGCCAAGAGACCCAGTACTTC. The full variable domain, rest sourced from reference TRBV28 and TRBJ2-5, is DVKVTQSSRYLVKRTGEKVFLECVQDMDHENMFWYRQDPGLGLRLIYFSYDVKMKEKGDIPEGYSVSREKKERFSLILESASTNQTSMYLCASSLWRGAGGQETQYFGPGTRLLVL.

CDR3 amino acids: CAGGTGGAGAGELFF. DNA for the CDR3: TGTGCCGGAGGGACAGGGGGCGCGGGGGCCGGGGAGCTGTTTTTT. The chain uses TRBV19 and TRBJ2-2; 12 positions match TRBD1. The CDR3 consists of 15 residues. The germline gives CDR1 LNHDA, CDR2 SQIVND (reference sequence). The junction had 10 bases not matched to a gene; V was cut back by 11 bases and J by 6 bases. Using reference TRBV19 and TRBJ2-2 for the parts outside the CDR3, the full variable domain is DGGITQSPKYLFRKEGQNVTLSCEQNLNHDAMYWYRQDPGQGLRLIYYSQIVNDFQKGDIAEGYSVSREKKESFPLTVTSAQKNPTAFYLCAGGTGGAGAGELFFGEGSRLTVL.

As DNA, the CDR3 is TGTGCCAGCAGCACCCCCGGGACATTTTCTGAAGCTTTCTTT. Encoded protein: CASSTPGTFSEAFF. The gene calls are TRBV5-8 and TRBJ1-1, with D maybe TRBD1 (6 bases). This CDR3 is built from 14 residues. CDR1 SGHTS and CDR2 YDEGEE come from the germline V gene. Trimming removed 4 bases at V and 6 bases at J, with 16 bases between.

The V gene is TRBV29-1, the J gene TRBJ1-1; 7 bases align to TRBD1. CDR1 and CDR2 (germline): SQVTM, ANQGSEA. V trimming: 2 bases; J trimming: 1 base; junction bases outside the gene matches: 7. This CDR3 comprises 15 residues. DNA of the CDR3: TGCAGCGTTGAACGGGACAGTCAATGGAACACTGAAGCTTTCTTT. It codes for CSVERDSQWNTEAFF.

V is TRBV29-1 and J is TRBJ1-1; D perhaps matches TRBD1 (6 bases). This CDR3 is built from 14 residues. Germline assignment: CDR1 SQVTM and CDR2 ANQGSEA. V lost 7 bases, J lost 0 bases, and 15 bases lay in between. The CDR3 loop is CSALKDSMNTEAFF. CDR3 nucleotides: TGCAGCGCCCTAAAGGACAGCATGAACACTGAAGCTTTCTTT. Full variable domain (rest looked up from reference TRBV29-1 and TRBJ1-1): SAVISQKPSRDICQRGTSLTIQCQVDSQVTMMFWYRQQPGQSLTLIATANQGSEATYESGFVIDKFPISRPNLTFSTLTVSNMSPEDSSIYLCSALKDSMNTEAFFGQGTRLTVV.

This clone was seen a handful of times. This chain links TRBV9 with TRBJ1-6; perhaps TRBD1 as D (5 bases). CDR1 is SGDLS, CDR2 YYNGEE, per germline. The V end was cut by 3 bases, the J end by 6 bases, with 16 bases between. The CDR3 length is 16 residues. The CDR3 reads CASSASWGVSNSPLHF. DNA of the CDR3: TGTGCCAGCAGCGCTAGCTGGGGGGTCAGTAATTCACCCCTCCACTTT.

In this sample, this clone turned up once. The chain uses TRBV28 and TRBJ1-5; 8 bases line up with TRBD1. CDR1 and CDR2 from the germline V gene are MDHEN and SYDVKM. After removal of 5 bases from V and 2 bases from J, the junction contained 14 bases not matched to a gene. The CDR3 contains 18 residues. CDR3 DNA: TGTGCCAGCAGTCCTACAGGGGGTCTCGCCTATCGCAATCAGCCCCAGCATTTT. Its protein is CASSPTGGLAYRNQPQHF.

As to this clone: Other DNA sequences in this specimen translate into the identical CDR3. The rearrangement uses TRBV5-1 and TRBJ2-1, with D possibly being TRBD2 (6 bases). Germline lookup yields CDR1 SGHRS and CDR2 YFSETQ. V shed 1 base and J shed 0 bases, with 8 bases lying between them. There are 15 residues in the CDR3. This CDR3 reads CASSLSGSSYNEQFF. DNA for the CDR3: TGCGCCAGCAGCTTGTCCGGGAGCTCCTACAATGAGCAGTTCTTC. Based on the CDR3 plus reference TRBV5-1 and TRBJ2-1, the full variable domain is KAGVTQTPRYLIKTRGQQVTLSCSPISGHRSVSWYQQTPGQGLQFLFEYFSETQRNKGNFPGRFSGRQFSNSRSEMNVSTLELGDSALYLCASSLSGSSYNEQFFGPGTRLTVL.

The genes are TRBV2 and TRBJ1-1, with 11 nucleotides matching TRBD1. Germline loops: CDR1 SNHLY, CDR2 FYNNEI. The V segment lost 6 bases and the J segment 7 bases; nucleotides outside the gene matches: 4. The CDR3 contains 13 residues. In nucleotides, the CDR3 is TGTGCCAGCAGAGGGACAGGGGGGTATGAAGCTTTCTTT. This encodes CASRGTGGYEAFF.

CDR3 loop: CASSFPSGSHYEQYF. CDR3 bases: TGCGCCAGCAGCTTTCCTAGCGGGAGCCACTACGAGCAGTACTTC. The gene calls are TRBV5-1 and TRBJ2-7; 10 positions match TRBD2. CDR1 is SGHRS, CDR2 YFSETQ, per germline. V shed 2 bases and J 3 bases; nucleotides not matched to a gene: 5. This CDR3 is built from 15 residues.

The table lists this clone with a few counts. CDR3 in amino acids: CASSPGAETQYF. DNA for the CDR3: TGTGCCAGCTCACCGGGGGCCGAGACCCAGTACTTC. The J gene is TRBJ2-5, the V gene TRBV18; D might be TRBD1 (6 bases). V was shortened by 3 bases and J by 5 bases, with 7 bases between the two germline ends. CDR1 and CDR2 (germline): KGHSH, LQKENI. This CDR3 is 12 amino acids long.

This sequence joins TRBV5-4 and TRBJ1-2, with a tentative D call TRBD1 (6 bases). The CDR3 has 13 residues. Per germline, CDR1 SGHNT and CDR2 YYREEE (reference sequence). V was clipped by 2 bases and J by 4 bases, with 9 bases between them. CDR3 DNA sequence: TGTGCCAGCAGCTTAGAGGACAGCTATGGCTACACCTTC. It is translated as CASSLEDSYGYTF.

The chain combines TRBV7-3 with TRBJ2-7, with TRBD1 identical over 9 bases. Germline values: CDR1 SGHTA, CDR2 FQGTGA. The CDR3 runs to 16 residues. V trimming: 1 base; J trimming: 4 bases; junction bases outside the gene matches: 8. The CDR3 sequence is CASSLMVQGAGYEQYF. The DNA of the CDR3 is TGTGCCAGCAGCTTAATGGTACAGGGGGCAGGTTACGAGCAGTACTTC.